What follows are 11 T cell receptor beta chains derived from one specimen sequenced in a study of OX40 agonist ivuxolimab in advanced cancers. The repertoire was sequenced with immunoSEQ multiplex PCR; TCRdb's copy has only in-frame clones and lacks some. The data contain some 60,000 clones, 70% to 90% of them singletons. The starting material was CD4+ or CD8+ T cells sorted from blood, obtained in a trial of the OX40 agonist ivuxolimab. These receptors all stem from an adult with an advanced solid tumor such as melanoma, head and neck, liver or kidney cancer.

The rearrangement links TRBV6-1 to TRBJ2-2, with D possibly matching TRBD1 (6 bases). This CDR3 is built from 13 residues. Deletions cut 7 bases from V and 5 bases from J, with 11 bases between. Germline lookup yields CDR1 MNHNS and CDR2 SASEGT. CDR3 nucleotide sequence: TGTGCCAGCACCCACAGGGATACCGGGGAGCTGTTTTTT. It is translated as CASTHRDTGELFF.

This clone was seen once. CDR3 in amino acids: CASSTNRGQPQHF. CDR3 nucleotides: TGTGCCAGCAGCACGAACAGAGGTCAGCCCCAGCATTTT. This chain connects TRBV27 to TRBJ1-5; D remains ambiguous. The length of the CDR3 is 13 residues. Between the trimmed V and J ends, which lost 6 bases and 6 bases, there was a span of 12 bases. CDR1 and CDR2 (germline): MNHEY, SMNVEV (reference sequence).

The chain couples TRBV15 to TRBJ1-5, with 9 bases lining up with TRBD1. V trimming: 3 bases; J trimming: 13 bases; junction bases outside the gene matches: 7. Germline assignment: CDR1 LNHNV and CDR2 YYDKDF (reference sequence). The CDR3 has 13 amino acids. This chain's CDR3 is CATSSRDRAFQHF. CDR3 nucleotide sequence: TGTGCCACCAGCAGCCGGGACAGGGCCTTTCAGCATTTT.

The chain recombines TRBV7-2 with TRBJ2-7; either TRBD1 or TRBD2 may supply D (6 bases each). CDR3 length equals 16 residues. The V end lost 1 base, the J end lost 0 bases, and 13 bases lay between the germline ends. Germline CDR1 is SGHTA and CDR2 is FQGNSA. Written as DNA, the CDR3 is TGTGCCAGCAGCTTAGGGAGGGGGGACCTCTCCTACGAGCAGTACTTC. Protein sequence: CASSLGRGDLSYEQYF.

V is TRBV6-5 and J is TRBJ2-7, with a tentative D call TRBD1 (5 bases). V lost 5 bases, J lost 3 bases, and 17 bases lay in between. This CDR3 is built from 15 residues. Germline CDR1 reads MNHEY; CDR2 reads SVGAGI. CDR3 in amino acids: CASSLQSPTDYEQYF. CDR3 nucleotides: TGTGCCAGCAGTCTCCAATCCCCGACAGACTACGAGCAGTACTTC.

CDR3 loop: CASTPGGPWGYTF. DNA for the CDR3: TGTGCCAGCACCCCTGGAGGGCCTTGGGGCTACACCTTC. V gene TRBV28 combines with J gene TRBJ1-2; D gene unclear. This CDR3 contains 13 residues. CDR1 and CDR2 (germline): MDHEN, SYDVKM. The germline V and J ends were trimmed by 7 bases and 8 bases, with 17 bases remaining between them.

This clone was observed once. The chain recombines TRBV7-9 with TRBJ1-2; 7 positions match TRBD1. The V segment lost 3 bases and the J segment 4 bases; nucleotides outside the gene matches: 8. The CDR3 consists of 15 residues. Germline assignment: CDR1 SEHNR and CDR2 FQNEAQ (reference sequence). The CDR3 loop reads CASSFDFGQVYGYTF. DNA for the CDR3: TGTGCCAGCAGCTTCGATTTCGGACAGGTCTATGGCTACACCTTC. Together with reference TRBV7-9 and TRBJ1-2, the CDR3 gives the full variable domain: DTGVSQNPRHKITKRGQNVTFRCDPISEHNRLYWYRQTLGQGPEFLTYFQNEAQLEKSRLLSDRFSAERPKGSFSTLEIQRTEQGDSAMYLCASSFDFGQVYGYTFGSGTRLTVV.

The V and J genes are TRBV7-9 and TRBJ2-4; TRBD2 aligns across 11 bases. Unmatched junction bases numbered 3, after V lost 0 bases and J lost 8 bases. CDR1 is SEHNR, CDR2 FQNEAQ, per germline (reference sequence). This CDR3 contains 15 residues. The CDR3 DNA reads TGTGCCAGCAGCTTAGCTAGCGGGGGGGTCGACATTCAGTACTTC. Translated: CASSLASGGVDIQYF. The full variable domain, in which reference TRBV7-9 and TRBJ2-4 provide the parts outside the CDR3, is DTGVSQNPRHKITKRGQNVTFRCDPISEHNRLYWYRQTLGQGPEFLTYFQNEAQLEKSRLLSDRFSAERPKGSFSTLEIQRTEQGDSAMYLCASSLASGGVDIQYFGAGTRLSVL.

This clone has just one count. Other DNA sequences in the same sample also yield this CDR3. This rearrangement joins TRBV7-2 to TRBJ2-1; the D call may be TRBD1 or TRBD2 (6 bases each). This CDR3 region has 13 residues. The germline V gene encodes CDR1 SGHTA and CDR2 FQGNSA. The V and J ends lost 4 bases and 10 bases respectively, with 14 bases between them. The CDR3 nucleotides read TGTGCCAGCAGCTCAGGAGGGGGGAGGGAGCAGTTCTTC. Translation gives CASSSGGGREQFF. Together with reference TRBV7-2 and TRBJ2-1, the CDR3 gives the full variable domain: GAGVSQSPSNKVTEKGKDVELRCDPISGHTALYWYRQSLGQGLEFLIYFQGNSAPDKSGLPSDRFSAERTGGSVSTLTIQRTQQEDSAVYLCASSSGGGREQFFGPGTRLTVL.

The chain has TRBV19 and TRBJ1-4, with a tentative D call TRBD1 (6 bases). CDR1 and CDR2 from the germline V gene are LNHDA and SQIVND (reference sequence). The CDR3 is 15 amino acids. Trimming removed 5 bases at V and 4 bases at J, with 14 bases between. The CDR3 region is CASSPLDSHNEKLFF. The CDR3 nucleotides are TGTGCCAGTAGTCCTTTGGACAGTCATAATGAAAAACTGTTTTTT.

The V and J genes are TRBV7-2 and TRBJ1-6, with a tentative D call TRBD1 (6 bases). The CDR3 extends over 13 amino acids. Per germline, CDR1 SGHTA and CDR2 FQGNSA. V shed 8 bases and J shed 7 bases, with 12 bases lying between them. The CDR3 protein is CASLDRPNSPLHF. CDR3 nucleotide sequence: TGTGCCAGCCTAGACAGGCCGAATTCACCCCTCCACTTT.